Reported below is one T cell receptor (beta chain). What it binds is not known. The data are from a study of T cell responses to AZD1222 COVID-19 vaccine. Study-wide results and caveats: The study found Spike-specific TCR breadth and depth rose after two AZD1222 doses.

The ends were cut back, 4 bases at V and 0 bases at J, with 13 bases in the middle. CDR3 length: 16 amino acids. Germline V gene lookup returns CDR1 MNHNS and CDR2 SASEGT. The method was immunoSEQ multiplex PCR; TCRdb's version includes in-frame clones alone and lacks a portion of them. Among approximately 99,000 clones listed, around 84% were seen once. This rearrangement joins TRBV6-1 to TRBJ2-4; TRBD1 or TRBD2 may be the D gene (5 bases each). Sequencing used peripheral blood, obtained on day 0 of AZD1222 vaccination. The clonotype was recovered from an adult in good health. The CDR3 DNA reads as TGTGCCAGCAGTGGGGGGAGCGAACTAGCCAAAAACATTCAGTACTTC. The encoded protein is CASSGGSELAKNIQYF.